This TCR beta chain stems from a study of blood T cell repertoires in COVID-19. Across the whole study: Collection of acute and convalescent COVID-19 samples took place in the United States, Italy and Spain. From T cells, B-cell-depleted T cells, or PBMCs came the material, which was cDNA or gDNA.

Authors' processing steps: Quantification of nucleated cells was approximated via reference gene primer amplification. The method was immunoSEQ multiplex PCR; TCRdb's version includes in-frame clones alone and lacks a portion of them. For V, J and clone size, that table is used; D and trimming come from the DNA. Of tens of thousands of clones in the sample, roughly nine tenths were seen once. The clonotype comes from a man aged 45-65 years with active COVID-19. The specimen sequenced was peripheral blood.

The CDR3 DNA sequence: TGCGCCAGCAGCCAAGACCCCCCTAGCGGGGCTATAGATACGCAGTATTTT. Translated, it gives CASSQDPPSGAIDTQYF. The V gene is TRBV4-1, the J gene TRBJ2-3; 9 bases map to TRBD2. V shed 0 bases and J 5 bases; nucleotides not matched to a gene: 9. Germline V gene lookup returns CDR1 MGHRA and CDR2 YSYEKL. The CDR3 is 17 amino acids.